The 14 T cell receptor beta chains below come from one sample, sequenced in a study of OX40 agonist ivuxolimab in advanced cancers. Here immunoSEQ multiplex PCR was the method, and the copy in TCRdb shows in-frame clones only, minus some. Of about 59,000 clones listed, 80% to 90% are singletons. This sample comprised CD4+ or CD8+ T cells sorted from blood, obtained in a trial of the OX40 agonist ivuxolimab. Every receptor here comes from an adult with an advanced solid tumor such as melanoma, head and neck, liver or kidney cancer.

The V gene is TRBV2, the J gene TRBJ2-2; tentative D call: TRBD2 (6 bases). CDR1 and CDR2 from the germline V gene are SNHLY and FYNNEI. CDR3 length: 14 amino acids. V shed 7 bases and J shed 2 bases, with 11 bases lying between them. CDR3 sequence reads: CASKGSGNTGELFF. The CDR3 nucleotides are TGTGCCAGCAAGGGTAGCGGTAACACCGGGGAGCTGTTTTTT.

V and J are TRBV4-1 and TRBJ2-2; no firm D call. Trimming removed 1 base at V and 2 bases at J, with 5 bases between. The germline CDR1 and CDR2 sequences are MGHRA and YSYEKL. The CDR3 loop spans 14 amino acids. CDR3 sequence: CASSQVLNTGELFF. In DNA form, the CDR3 reads TGCGCCAGCAGCCAAGTCCTTAACACCGGGGAGCTGTTTTTT.

The chain employs TRBV11-2 and TRBJ1-5; no clear D. V lost 1 base and J lost 3, with 13 bases in between. The V gene's germline CDR1 is SGHAT and CDR2 FQNNGV. The CDR3 has 16 amino acids. The CDR3 spells CASSLGGLSSNQPQHF. The CDR3 nucleotides are TGTGCCAGCAGCTTAGGAGGGCTCAGCTCCAATCAGCCCCAGCATTTT.

The chain has TRBV19 and TRBJ2-2; D is unresolved. In germline, CDR1 is LNHDA, CDR2 SQIVND (reference sequence). The CDR3 sequence is 16 residues long. V gave up 7 bases and J gave up 0 bases, with 15 bases separating them. The CDR3 is CASTGLGGPNTGELFF. The DNA of the CDR3 is TGTGCCAGTACCGGCTTGGGCGGCCCGAACACCGGGGAGCTGTTTTTT. The full variable domain, completed using reference TRBV19 and TRBJ2-2, is DGGITQSPKYLFRKEGQNVTLSCEQNLNHDAMYWYRQDPGQGLRLIYYSQIVNDFQKGDIAEGYSVSREKKESFPLTVTSAQKNPTAFYLCASTGLGGPNTGELFFGEGSRLTVL.

Only a few counts were recorded for this clone. This chain links TRBV27 with TRBJ2-7, with D uncertain. The V gene's germline CDR1 is MNHEY and CDR2 SMNVEV (reference sequence). V was shortened by 8 bases and J by 5 bases, with 13 bases between the two germline ends. The CDR3 covers 12 residues. The CDR3 coding sequence is TGTGCCAGCGGGGTAGCAGCCCACGAGCAGTACTTC. Its translation: CASGVAAHEQYF.

The rearrangement links TRBV5-6 to TRBJ2-7; no clear D gene. The germline gives CDR1 SGHDT, CDR2 YYEEEE. The germline V and J ends were trimmed by 0 bases and 4 bases, with 17 bases remaining between them. CDR3 size: 16 residues. In nucleotides, the CDR3 is TGTGCCAGCAGCTTGGCCCGTGGGCAGAATTTTTACGAGCAGTACTTC. This gives the protein CASSLARGQNFYEQYF. Using reference TRBV5-6 and TRBJ2-7 for the parts outside the CDR3, the full variable domain is DAGVTQSPTHLIKTRGQQVTLRCSPKSGHDTVSWYQQALGQGPQFIFQYYEEEERQRGNFPDRFSGHQFPNYSSELNVNALLLGDSALYLCASSLARGQNFYEQYFGPGTRLTVT.

The chain recombines TRBV27 with TRBJ2-3; possibly TRBD2 for D (6 bases). Trimming removed 2 bases from V and 4 bases from J, with 10 bases in between. The CDR3 is 14 residues long. Germline V gene lookup returns CDR1 MNHEY and CDR2 SMNVEV (reference sequence). CDR3 amino acids: CASSLPGEADTQYF. The CDR3 nucleotides read TGTGCCAGCAGTTTACCGGGAGAAGCAGATACGCAGTATTTT.

V gene TRBV5-1 combines with J gene TRBJ2-1; D uncertain. The CDR3 is 15 residues long. Trimming cost V 1 base and J 5 bases, with 13 bases left between them. Germline CDR1 SGHRS, CDR2 YFSETQ. The CDR3 spells CASSLSGSLDNEQFF. In DNA, the CDR3 is TGCGCCAGCAGCTTGTCCGGGTCCCTTGACAATGAGCAGTTCTTC.

This chain connects TRBV6-6 to TRBJ2-1; D unclear. Germline CDR1 reads MNHNY; CDR2 reads SVGAGI (reference sequence). V was cut by 4 bases and J by 0 bases, with 10 bases left in between. This CDR3 is 15 amino acids long. The CDR3 here is CASSLEFSSYNEQFF. CDR3 coding DNA: TGTGCCAGCAGTTTAGAATTCAGCTCCTACAATGAGCAGTTCTTC.

The J gene is TRBJ1-3, the V gene TRBV6-6, with a possible D match to TRBD1 (5 bases). The CDR3 has 15 amino acids. The V and J ends lost 0 bases and 3 bases respectively, with 9 bases between them. In germline, CDR1 is MNHNY, CDR2 SVGAGI (reference sequence). The CDR3 loop reads CASSYSRGSGNTIYF. The DNA for the CDR3 is TGTGCCAGCAGTTACTCGAGGGGTAGTGGAAACACCATATATTTT.

The rearrangement uses TRBV19 and TRBJ2-3, with D maybe TRBD1 (5 bases). The CDR3 contains 15 residues. Germline V gene data show CDR1 as LNHDA and CDR2 as SQIVND (reference sequence). Trimming pared 3 bases from V and 2 bases from J, leaving 12 bases between. The CDR3 sequence is CASSMADTSTDTQYF. In nucleotides, the CDR3 is TGTGCCAGTAGTATGGCGGACACTTCCACAGATACGCAGTATTTT. The variable domain in full, completed from reference TRBV19 and TRBJ2-3, reads DGGITQSPKYLFRKEGQNVTLSCEQNLNHDAMYWYRQDPGQGLRLIYYSQIVNDFQKGDIAEGYSVSREKKESFPLTVTSAQKNPTAFYLCASSMADTSTDTQYFGPGTRLTVL.

The chain is built from TRBV18 and TRBJ1-1; D is undetermined. V gave up 5 bases and J gave up 0 bases, with 4 bases separating them. Germline lookup yields CDR1 KGHSH and CDR2 LQKENI. This CDR3 is built from 12 residues. CDR3 DNA sequence: TGTGCCAGCTCATCCATGAACACTGAAGCTTTCTTT. Translation gives CASSSMNTEAFF.

The chain employs TRBV7-9 and TRBJ1-1; D is ambiguous. The CDR3 totals 14 residues. The germline gives CDR1 SEHNR, CDR2 FQNEAQ (reference sequence). V lost 1 base and J 7 bases, leaving 13 bases between the germline ends. The CDR3 protein is CASSLGNAGSEAFF. Here the CDR3 DNA reads TGTGCCAGCAGCTTAGGGAATGCGGGCAGTGAAGCTTTCTTT.

This clone was counted a single time. The CDR3 nucleotides are TGTGCCAGCAGCGGACGTTCTAGCGGGGGGGCCGGTACGCAGTATTTT. This translates into CASSGRSSGGAGTQYF. The chain combines TRBV9 with TRBJ2-3; TRBD2 aligns across 12 bases. Trimming at V came to 3 bases and at J to 8 bases, leaving 10 bases not matched to a gene. Germline V gene data show CDR1 as SGDLS and CDR2 as YYNGEE. The CDR3 runs 16 residues.